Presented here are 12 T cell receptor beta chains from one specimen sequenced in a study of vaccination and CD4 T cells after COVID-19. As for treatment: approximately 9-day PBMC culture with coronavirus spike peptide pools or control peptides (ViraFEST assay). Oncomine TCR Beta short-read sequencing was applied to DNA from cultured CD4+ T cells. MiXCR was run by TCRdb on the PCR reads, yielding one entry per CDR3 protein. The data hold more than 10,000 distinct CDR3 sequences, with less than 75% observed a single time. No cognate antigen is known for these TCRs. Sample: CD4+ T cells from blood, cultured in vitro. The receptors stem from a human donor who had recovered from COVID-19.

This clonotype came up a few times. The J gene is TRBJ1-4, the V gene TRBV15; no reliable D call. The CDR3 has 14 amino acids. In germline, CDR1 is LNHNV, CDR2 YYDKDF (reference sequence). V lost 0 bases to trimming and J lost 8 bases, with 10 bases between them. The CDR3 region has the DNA TGTGCCACCAGCAGAGATCGACCGTCCGAAAAACTGTTTTTT. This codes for CATSRDRPSEKLFF.

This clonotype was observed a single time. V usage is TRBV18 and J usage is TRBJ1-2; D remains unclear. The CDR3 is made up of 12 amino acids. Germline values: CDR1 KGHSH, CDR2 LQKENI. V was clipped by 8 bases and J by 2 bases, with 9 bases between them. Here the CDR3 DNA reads TGTGCCAGCAGCTTACCAAACTATGGCTACACCTTC. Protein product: CASSLPNYGYTF.

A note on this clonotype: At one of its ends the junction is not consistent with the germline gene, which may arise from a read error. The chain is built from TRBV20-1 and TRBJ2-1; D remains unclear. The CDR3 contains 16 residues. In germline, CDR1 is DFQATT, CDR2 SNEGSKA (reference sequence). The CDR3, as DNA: TGCAGTGCAAGAGAGTCGGCTCACAGCTCCTACAATGAGCAGTTCTTC. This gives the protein CSARESAHSSYNEQFF.

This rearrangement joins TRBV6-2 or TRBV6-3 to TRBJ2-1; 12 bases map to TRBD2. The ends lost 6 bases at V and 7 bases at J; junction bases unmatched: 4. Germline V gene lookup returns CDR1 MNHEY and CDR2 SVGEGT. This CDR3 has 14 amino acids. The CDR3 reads CASRRTSGVNEQFF. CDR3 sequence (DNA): TGTGCCAGCAGGAGGACTAGCGGGGTTAATGAGCAGTTCTTC.

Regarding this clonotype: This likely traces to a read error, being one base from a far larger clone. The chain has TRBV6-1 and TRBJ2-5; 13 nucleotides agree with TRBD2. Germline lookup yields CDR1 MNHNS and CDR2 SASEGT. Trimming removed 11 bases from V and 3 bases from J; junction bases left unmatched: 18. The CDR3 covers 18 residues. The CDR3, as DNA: TGTGCCGTCAGCGTCGGGACTATGGGGACTAGCGGGAAAGAGACCCAGTACTTC. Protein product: CAVSVGTMGTSGKETQYF.

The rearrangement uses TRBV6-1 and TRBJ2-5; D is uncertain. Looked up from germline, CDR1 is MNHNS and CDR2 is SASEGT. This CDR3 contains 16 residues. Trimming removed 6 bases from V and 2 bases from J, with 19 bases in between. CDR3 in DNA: TGTGCCAGCAGAAAATGGAACGAAGGGTGGCAAGAGACCCAGTACTTC. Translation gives CASRKWNEGWQETQYF.

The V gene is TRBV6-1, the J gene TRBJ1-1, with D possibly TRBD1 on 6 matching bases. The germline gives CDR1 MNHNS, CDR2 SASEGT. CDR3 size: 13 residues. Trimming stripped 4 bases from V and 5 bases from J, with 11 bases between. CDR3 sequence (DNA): TGTGCCAGCAGTGCGGGGGCTTGGACTGAAGCTTTCTTT. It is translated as CASSAGAWTEAFF.

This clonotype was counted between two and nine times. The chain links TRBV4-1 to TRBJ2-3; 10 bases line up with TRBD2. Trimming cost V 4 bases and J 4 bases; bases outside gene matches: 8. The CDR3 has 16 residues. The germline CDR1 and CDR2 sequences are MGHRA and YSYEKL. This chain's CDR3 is CASSPLAGVFADTQYF. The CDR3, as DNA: TGCGCCAGCAGCCCTCTAGCGGGAGTTTTTGCAGATACGCAGTATTTT.

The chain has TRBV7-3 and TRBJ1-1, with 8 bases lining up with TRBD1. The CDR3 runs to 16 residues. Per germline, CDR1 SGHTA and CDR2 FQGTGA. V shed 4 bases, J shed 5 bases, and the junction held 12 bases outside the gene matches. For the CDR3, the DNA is TGTGCCAGCAGCTCCTCCCCCCAGGGGGCGGGAACTGAAGCTTTCTTT. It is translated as CASSSSPQGAGTEAFF.

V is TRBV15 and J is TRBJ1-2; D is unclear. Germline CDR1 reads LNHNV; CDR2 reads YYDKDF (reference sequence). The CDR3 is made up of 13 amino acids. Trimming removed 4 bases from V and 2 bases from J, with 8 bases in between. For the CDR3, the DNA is TGTGCCACCAGCATTGGAGGGAACTATGGCTACACCTTC. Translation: CATSIGGNYGYTF. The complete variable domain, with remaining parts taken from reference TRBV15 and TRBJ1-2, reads DAMVIQNPRYQVTQFGKPVTLSCSQTLNHNVMYWYQQKSSQAPKLLFHYYDKDFNNEADTPDNFQSRRPNTSFCFLDIRSPGLGDTAMYLCATSIGGNYGYTFGSGTRLTVV.

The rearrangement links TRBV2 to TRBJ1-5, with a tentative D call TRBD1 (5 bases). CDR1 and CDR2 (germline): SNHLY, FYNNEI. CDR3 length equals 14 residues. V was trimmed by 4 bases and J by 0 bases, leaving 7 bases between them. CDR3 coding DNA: TGTGCCAGCAGTGGCCAGGGTAGCAATCAGCCCCAGCATTTT. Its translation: CASSGQGSNQPQHF.

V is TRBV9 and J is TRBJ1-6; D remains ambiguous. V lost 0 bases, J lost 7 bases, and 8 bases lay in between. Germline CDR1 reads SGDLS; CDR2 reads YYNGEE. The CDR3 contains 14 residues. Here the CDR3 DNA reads TGTGCCAGCAGCGTAGAGGCGGGGAATTCACCCCTCCACTTT. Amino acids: CASSVEAGNSPLHF.